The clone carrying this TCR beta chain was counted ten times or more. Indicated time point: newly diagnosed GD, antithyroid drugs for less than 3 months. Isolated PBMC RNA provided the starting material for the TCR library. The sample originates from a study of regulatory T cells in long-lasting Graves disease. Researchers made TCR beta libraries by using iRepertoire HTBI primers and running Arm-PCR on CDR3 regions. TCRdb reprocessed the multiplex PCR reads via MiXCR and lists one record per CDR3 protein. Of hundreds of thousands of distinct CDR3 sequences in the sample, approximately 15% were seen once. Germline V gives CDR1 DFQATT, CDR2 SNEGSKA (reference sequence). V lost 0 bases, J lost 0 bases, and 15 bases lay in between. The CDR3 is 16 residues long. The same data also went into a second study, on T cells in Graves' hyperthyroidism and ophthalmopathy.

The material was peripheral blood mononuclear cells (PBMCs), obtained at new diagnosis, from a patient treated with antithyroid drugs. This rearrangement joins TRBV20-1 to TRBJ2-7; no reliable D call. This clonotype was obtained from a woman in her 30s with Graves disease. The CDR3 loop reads CSARDPGWGSSYEQYF. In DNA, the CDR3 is TGCAGTGCTAGAGATCCGGGTTGGGGAAGCTCCTACGAGCAGTACTTC.